The 26 T cell receptor beta chains reported below all come from one sample, sequenced in a study of shared clonotypes between healthy human individuals (dated by TCRdb to about 2020). Library preparation used the immunoSEQ multiplex PCR assay. This is the immuneACCESS table as TCRdb keeps it, with only in-frame sequences that have V and J called. A part of the clones is gone; compared with another copy, unresolved V genes explain less than half, and the rest is unexplained. For this sample there are 1 million to 1.2 million clones; 60% to 80% appear just once. More than 0.85% of the sample is in the top ten clones. Sequenced: memory CD4+ T cells from PBMCs. The meaning of the sample's cell subset or site label: CD45RA-negative fraction. The receptors come from a man aged 18 to 35 in good health. Some clones in this sample may be carry-over from other donors' samples.

This chain uses TRBV27 with TRBJ2-7, with 9 bases lining up with TRBD1. The CDR3 totals 16 residues. J was trimmed by 5 bases and V by 4 bases; bases with no gene match: 12. Germline-derived CDR1 and CDR2 are MNHEY and SMNVEV (reference sequence). The CDR3 here is CASSYSRGQGINEQYF. CDR3 nucleotides: TGTGCCAGCAGTTACTCCCGGGGACAGGGTATTAACGAGCAGTACTTC.

The chain has TRBV10-3 and TRBJ2-7; 11 bases are shared with TRBD1. V shed 0 bases, J shed 4 bases, and the junction held 5 bases outside the gene matches. Germline values: CDR1 ENHRY, CDR2 SYGVKD. There are 16 residues in the CDR3. The CDR3 reads CAISESTRDRGYEQYF. CDR3 in DNA: TGTGCCATCAGTGAGTCGACCCGGGACAGGGGGTACGAGCAGTACTTC.

The genes are TRBV5-4 and TRBJ1-1, with D hard to call. V was trimmed by 0 bases and J by 6 bases, leaving 9 bases between them. There are 13 residues in the CDR3. In germline, CDR1 is SGHNT, CDR2 YYREEE (reference sequence). The CDR3 sequence is CASSLEQRPEAFF. CDR3 bases: TGTGCCAGCAGCTTGGAGCAGCGCCCTGAAGCTTTCTTT.

CDR3 nucleotide sequence: TGTGCCAGCAGCTACACCCAAGGCTACGAGCAGTACTTC. It yields the protein CASSYTQGYEQYF. The V call is TRBV7-3, the J call TRBJ2-7; D is ambiguous. The length of the CDR3 is 13 residues. Germline V gene sequence: CDR1 SGHTA, CDR2 FQGTGA. V lost 4 bases and J 3 bases, leaving 10 bases between the germline ends.

The V call is TRBV7-2, the J call TRBJ1-3, with TRBD1 as a possible D gene (5 bases). CDR1 is SGHTA, CDR2 FQGNSA, per germline. This CDR3 is 15 amino acids long. V lost 2 bases and J 0 bases, leaving 8 bases between the germline ends. DNA of the CDR3: TGTGCCAGCAGCTTAAGGCAGGGCTCTGGAAACACCATATATTTT. Encoded protein: CASSLRQGSGNTIYF.

The rearrangement uses TRBV25-1 and TRBJ2-7; 10 bases align to TRBD1. The CDR3 covers 16 residues. CDR1 and CDR2 from the germline V gene are MGHDK and SYGVNS. V dropped 3 bases and J dropped 1; count of bases not matched to a gene: 6. The CDR3 sequence is CASSEPGQGRSYEQYF. CDR3 sequence (DNA): TGTGCCAGCAGTGAGCCGGGACAGGGGAGGTCCTACGAGCAGTACTTC.

The chain links TRBV5-4 to TRBJ1-2; the D is unclear. Trimming took off 4 bases at V and 2 bases at J, with 12 bases between the two ends. This CDR3 spans 14 amino acids. Germline assignment: CDR1 SGHNT and CDR2 YYREEE (reference sequence). The DNA for the CDR3 is TGTGCCAGCAGCGTTACAGTCGGGAACTATGGCTACACCTTC. Translation gives CASSVTVGNYGYTF.

This clone was picked up a small number of times. The gene calls are TRBV27 and TRBJ2-2; the match to TRBD1 covers 7 bases. Germline loops: CDR1 MNHEY, CDR2 SMNVEV (reference sequence). J lost 5 bases, V lost 7 bases, and 7 bases had no gene match. This CDR3 region has 14 residues. The CDR3 DNA reads TGTGCCAGCACTCCGGGACAGCGGACCGGGGAGCTGTTTTTT. Encoded protein: CASTPGQRTGELFF.

The chain links TRBV6-1 to TRBJ1-2, with TRBD1 matching over 11 bases. V shed 4 bases, J shed 4 bases, and the junction held 5 bases outside the gene matches. The germline V gene encodes CDR1 MNHNS and CDR2 SASEGT. The CDR3 loop spans 15 amino acids. The CDR3 loop reads CASSVDRGQGYGYTF. CDR3 DNA sequence: TGTGCCAGCAGTGTGGACAGGGGGCAAGGCTATGGCTACACCTTC.

The gene calls are TRBV28 and TRBJ2-5; no reliable D call. This CDR3 region has 15 residues. With 5 bases removed from V and 5 bases from J, the gap between germline ends came to 18 bases. Germline V gene data show CDR1 as MDHEN and CDR2 as SYDVKM. CDR3 region: CASSPTRRAGETQYF. DNA for the CDR3: TGTGCCAGCAGTCCGACGAGAAGGGCTGGGGAGACCCAGTACTTC. The full variable domain, its missing parts supplied by reference TRBV28 and TRBJ2-5, is DVKVTQSSRYLVKRTGEKVFLECVQDMDHENMFWYRQDPGLGLRLIYFSYDVKMKEKGDIPEGYSVSREKKERFSLILESASTNQTSMYLCASSPTRRAGETQYFGPGTRLLVL.

The chain carries TRBV14 and TRBJ1-2; D is uncertain. Germline lookup yields CDR1 SGHDN and CDR2 FVKESK. The V gene lost 6 bases and the J gene lost 4 bases, with 12 bases spanning the gap. The CDR3 runs 13 residues. CDR3 DNA: TGTGCCAGCAGTGCAACAGTCTCCTATGGCTACACCTTC. Translating gives CASSATVSYGYTF.

The chain recombines TRBV6-1 with TRBJ2-3; 11 bases are a match to TRBD2. This CDR3 is built from 15 residues. V gave up 7 bases and J gave up 7 bases; unmatched junction bases: 10. Germline V gene data show CDR1 as MNHNS and CDR2 as SASEGT. The CDR3 bases are TGTGCCAGCACTCCTACTAGCGGGAGCTCAAATACGCAGTATTTT. It codes for CASTPTSGSSNTQYF.

CDR3 nucleotides: TGTGCCAGCAGCGTATATGGGACAGGGGGCAATGAGCAGTTCTTC. Translation: CASSVYGTGGNEQFF. The chain has TRBV9 and TRBJ2-1, with 11 positions matching TRBD1. From germline, CDR1 is SGDLS and CDR2 YYNGEE. CDR3 length: 15 residues. V lost 1 base and J lost 6; bases outside the gene matches: 3.

The chain links TRBV19 to TRBJ2-6; 8 bases are shared with TRBD2. The CDR3 spans 15 residues. With V trimmed by 5 bases and J by 4 bases, 4 bases remained unmatched. Looked up from germline, CDR1 is LNHDA and CDR2 is SQIVND (reference sequence). DNA for the CDR3: TGTGCCAGTAGTCCGTGGACTAGCGGGGCCAACGTCCTGACTTTC. It specifies CASSPWTSGANVLTF.

The V and J genes are TRBV4-1 and TRBJ2-2; D is ambiguous. The CDR3 is 16 residues long. Germline CDR1 is MGHRA and CDR2 is YSYEKL. Deletions cut 0 bases from V and 2 bases from J, with 10 bases between. CDR3 sequence (DNA): TGCGCCAGCAGCCAAGATGAAGGGATTAACACCGGGGAGCTGTTTTTT. The encoded protein is CASSQDEGINTGELFF.

Turning to this clone: A much more abundant neighbour one base away suggests this may be a read error. V usage is TRBV20-1 and J usage is TRBJ1-4, with a possible D match to TRBD1 (5 bases). The germline V gene has CDR1 DFQATT and CDR2 SNEGSKA (reference sequence). The V and J ends lost 3 bases and 8 bases respectively, with 7 bases between them. The CDR3 is 11 amino acids. This CDR3 reads CSASPGEKLFF. The CDR3 DNA is TGCAGTGCTAGCCCAGGGGAAAAACTGTTTTTT.

V gene TRBV5-1 combines with J gene TRBJ2-2; the D gene is possibly TRBD1 (6 bases). V was clipped by 5 bases and J by 3 bases, with 11 bases between them. CDR3 length: 14 residues. Germline CDR1 reads SGHRS; CDR2 reads YFSETQ. In DNA form, the CDR3 reads TGCGCCAGCAGATACAGGGTCGACACCGGGGAGCTGTTTTTT. Translating gives CASRYRVDTGELFF.

The V call is TRBV28, the J call TRBJ2-5; no definite D call. Germline values: CDR1 MDHEN, CDR2 SYDVKM. This CDR3 contains 13 residues. Deletions cut 6 bases from V and 5 bases from J, with 13 bases between. CDR3 nucleotide sequence: TGTGCCAGCAGGCGTTTTTCCAAGGAGACCCAGTACTTC. Translated, it gives CASRRFSKETQYF.

V is TRBV5-4 and J is TRBJ2-1; 8 nucleotides line up with TRBD2. The germline V gene has CDR1 SGHNT and CDR2 YYREEE (reference sequence). This CDR3 has 16 residues. V trimming: 0 bases; J trimming: 9 bases; junction bases outside the gene matches: 11. The CDR3 loop is CASSLATGQTSGEQFF. The DNA of the CDR3 is TGTGCCAGCAGCTTGGCGACTGGCCAAACTAGCGGTGAGCAGTTCTTC.

J is TRBJ2-3 and V is TRBV5-4; 11 bases match TRBD2. With 4 bases clipped from V and 4 bases from J, the junction kept 5 bases outside the gene matches. The CDR3 sequence is 15 residues long. Germline V CDR1 and CDR2: SGHNT, YYREEE (reference sequence). CDR3 DNA: TGTGCCAGCAGCCCTATAGCGGGAGGGCCAGATACGCAGTATTTT. Residues: CASSPIAGGPDTQYF.

The chain links TRBV10-3 to TRBJ2-7; D is possibly TRBD1 or TRBD2 (6 bases each). CDR1 is ENHRY, CDR2 SYGVKD, per germline. This CDR3 is 20 amino acids long. The V and J ends lost 7 bases and 4 bases respectively, with 35 bases between them. The CDR3 DNA sequence: TGTGCCATCAAAAATGGTCTGGGAGTTAGTCAGAACAGGGACTTGTACGAGCAGTACTTC. Translated: CAIKNGLGVSQNRDLYEQYF.

The CDR3 sequence is CAIGQGATNEKLFF. The CDR3 coding sequence is TGTGCCATCGGACAGGGTGCAACTAATGAAAAACTGTTTTTT. The chain joins TRBV10-3 to TRBJ1-4; 8 bases agree with TRBD1. Per the germline V gene, CDR1 is ENHRY and CDR2 is SYGVKD. This CDR3 comprises 14 residues. The junction had 2 bases not matched to a gene; V was cut back by 8 bases and J by 0 bases.

This chain connects TRBV2 to TRBJ1-5; D is perhaps TRBD1 (6 bases). This CDR3 has 15 residues. Germline-derived CDR1 and CDR2 are SNHLY and FYNNEI. V lost 6 bases and J 6 bases, leaving 18 bases between the germline ends. In nucleotides, the CDR3 is TGTGCCAGCAGAGCAGGACAGTCGGTAGCTCAGCCCCAGCATTTT. This gives the protein CASRAGQSVAQPQHF. Full variable domain (rest looked up from reference TRBV2 and TRBJ1-5): EPEVTQTPSHQVTQMGQEVILRCVPISNHLYFYWYRQILGQKVEFLVSFYNNEISEKSEIFDDQFSVERPDGSNFTLKIRSTKLEDSAMYFCASRAGQSVAQPQHFGDGTRLSIL.

The V call is TRBV27, the J call TRBJ1-5; the D gene is possibly TRBD1 (6 bases). Germline-derived CDR1 and CDR2 are MNHEY and SMNVEV (reference sequence). The CDR3 totals 13 residues. V lost 3 bases and J lost 7, with 10 bases in between. The CDR3 nucleotides read TGTGCCAGCAGTTTGGGGGGGCTGCAGCCCCAGCATTTT. It specifies CASSLGGLQPQHF.

CDR3 DNA sequence: TGCGCCAGCAGCTCCCAGGGTGGCAATGAGCAGTTCTTC. It specifies CASSSQGGNEQFF. The chain uses TRBV5-1 and TRBJ2-1; D is perhaps TRBD1 (5 bases). The CDR3 covers 13 residues. The ends were cut back, 3 bases at V and 6 bases at J, with 10 bases in the middle. Germline V gene lookup returns CDR1 SGHRS and CDR2 YFSETQ.

The rearrangement joins TRBV6-6 to TRBJ1-1; perhaps TRBD1 as D (6 bases). Between the trimmed V and J ends, which lost 5 bases and 5 bases, there was a span of 21 bases. CDR1 is MNHNY, CDR2 SVGAGI, per germline (reference sequence). The CDR3 is 16 residues long. This CDR3 is CASSPQSEGGETEAFF. The CDR3 DNA reads as TGTGCCAGCAGTCCCCAGTCTGAGGGGGGCGAGACTGAAGCTTTCTTT.